This T cell receptor (beta chain) came from a study of T cells in Graves' hyperthyroidism and ophthalmopathy. This clonotype came up a few times. CDR1 and CDR2 from the germline V gene are DFQATT and SNEGSKA (reference sequence). The CDR3 is 15 amino acids. V gave up 6 bases and J gave up 4 bases; unmatched junction bases: 10. The cohort's ophthalmopathy patients, a group with duration under 3 months, had a Clinical Activity Score of at least 3 and a NOSPECS grade of at least 4. A patient was excluded if there was uncontrolled infection, other autoimmune disease, pregnancy or lactation. Amplified TCR beta CDR3 regions derived from RNA transcripts. The study used the HTBI primer set for a first-round RT-PCR of the TCR CDR3. Each CDR3 protein gets one entry after TCRdb re-called the multiplex PCR reads with MiXCR. The table has 300,000 to 450,000 distinct CDR3 sequences, more than 14% seen once.

Sequencing was performed on blood. The V gene is TRBV20-1, the J gene TRBJ2-1, with 9 bases matching TRBD2. The receptor comes from a woman younger than 45 with Graves' ophthalmopathy. The CDR3 nucleotides are TGCAGTGCCCCCCAGCTAGCGGGGAATTACAATGAGCAGTTCTTC. Translated, it gives CSAPQLAGNYNEQFF.